This T cell receptor beta chain was identified in a study of identical twins. Study-level points and caveats: Carriage of fewer insertions was seen in abundant cord blood beta clonotypes, whereas memory repertoires showed none.

TCRdb independently ran MiXCR on the 5' RACE reads; one entry per CDR3 protein. The data show some 760,000 distinct CDR3 sequences, with about 20% seen just once and around 14% held by the top ten. V was clipped by 5 bases and J by 6 bases, with 19 bases between them. This CDR3 spans 15 amino acids. This clonotype has more than one count but fewer than ten. Its antigen is as yet unknown. The same data also contributed to another study, on T cells expressing NK-cell markers.

The source of this sequence is a woman aged 18 to 35 in good health. Sequencing used PBMCs. The rearrangement uses TRBV12-3 or TRBV12-4 and TRBJ1-2; D uncertain. The CDR3 is CASSLFGGKLNGYTF. CDR3 DNA: TGTGCCAGCAGTCTTTTCGGTGGGAAATTAAATGGCTACACCTTC.